This is a list of T cell receptor beta chains from one sample in a study of control samples from healthy donors and cancer patients. The repertoire was sequenced with immunoSEQ multiplex PCR; TCRdb's copy has only in-frame clones and lacks some. The repertoire consists of tens of thousands of clones, with around nine tenths occurring once and the leading ten covering roughly 1.6%. The sequencing sample was made of PBMCs. The origin of the receptors is a man aged 35-49 years with colorectal cancer. Both conserved end residues are part of each CDR3. D genes are given only for firm matches. Rows may omit the clone size; those that give it use once, few, many or a size class.

>TRBJ2-7|.|.|TRBV21-1
CASSKGDRVWYEQYF
TGTGCCAGCAGCAAAGGTGACAGGGTTTGGTACGAGCAGTACTTC
>TRBJ1-4|once|.|TRBV9
CASSVRPATNEKLFF
TGTGCCAGCAGCGTCCGTCCGGCTACTAATGAAAAACTGTTTTTT
>TRBJ1-1|.|.|TRBV7-9
CASSFGDTEAFF
TGTGCCAGCAGCTTTGGGGACACTGAAGCTTTCTTT
>TRBJ1-2|once|.|TRBV7-9
CASSLDVQINTF
TGTGCCAGCAGCTTAGATGTCCAGATCAACACCTTC
>TRBJ2-3|.|.|TRBV16
CASSPANTQYF
TGTGCCAGCAGCCCCGCCAATACGCAGTATTTT
>TRBJ1-6|.|TRBD1|TRBV6-7
CASSYSGTGDNSPLHF
TGTGCCAGCAGTTACTCAGGGACAGGTGATAATTCACCCCTCCACTTT
>TRBJ1-1|.|.|TRBV12-3/TRBV12-4
CASSLEYTLEAFF
TGTGCCAGCAGTTTAGAGTATACACTTGAAGCTTTCTTT
>TRBJ2-3|.|.|TRBV24-1
CATRTASTDTQYF
TGTGCCACACGGACAGCTAGCACAGATACGCAGTATTTT
>TRBJ1-5|.|.|TRBV18
CASSLVGLSGQQPQHF
TGTGCCAGCTCACTAGTTGGCCTTTCCGGACAGCAGCCCCAGCATTTT
>TRBJ2-1|.|.|TRBV5-4
CASSFNGGNEQFF
TGTGCCAGCAGTTTTAATGGGGGGAATGAGCAGTTCTTC
>TRBJ1-5|.|.|TRBV28
CASSLGGRPQHF
TGTGCCAGCAGTTTAGGCGGTAGGCCCCAGCATTTT
>TRBJ2-7|.|.|TRBV9
CASSVEAVAVYEQYF
TGTGCCAGCAGCGTAGAGGCGGTCGCCGTCTACGAGCAGTACTTC
>TRBJ1-1|.|.|TRBV28
CASRPIRGNLMGTEAFF
TGTGCCAGCAGGCCGATTCGGGGAAATTTAATGGGCACTGAAGCTTTCTTT
>TRBJ2-2|.|.|TRBV24-1
CATGTSETGELFF
TGTGCCACCGGGACATCAGAAACCGGGGAGCTGTTTTTT
>TRBJ2-6|.|.|TRBV5-1
CASSRTADSGANVLTF
TGCGCCAGCAGCCGGACAGCCGACTCTGGGGCCAACGTCCTGACTTTC
>TRBJ2-1|.|TRBD1|TRBV19
CASSTRGNEQFF
TGTGCCAGTAGTACCAGGGGGAATGAGCAGTTCTTC
>TRBJ2-3|.|TRBD2|TRBV19
CASSKGRATDTQYF
TGTGCCAGTAGTAAGGGGAGGGCCACAGATACGCAGTATTTT
>TRBJ2-2|once|.|TRBV5-6
CASSAFIGSKHTGELFF
TGTGCCAGCAGCGCCTTCATCGGGAGTAAGCACACCGGGGAGCTGTTTTTT
>TRBJ1-6|.|.|TRBV30
CAWSVRMDSPLHF
TGTGCCTGGAGTGTGAGGATGGATTCACCCCTCCACTTT
>TRBJ2-7|few|.|TRBV6-4
CASRAQGYEQYF
TGTGCCAGCCGGGCACAGGGCTACGAGCAGTACTTC
>TRBJ1-2|once|.|TRBV7-2
CASSSGANYGYTF
TGTGCCAGCAGCTCAGGAGCTAACTATGGCTACACCTTC
>TRBJ1-2|.|.|TRBV28
CASSLQRYGYTF
TGTGCCAGCAGTTTACAGCGCTATGGCTACACCTTC
>TRBJ2-2|.|.|TRBV12-3/TRBV12-4
CASSLTGTGELFF
TGTGCCAGCAGTCTCACAGGAACCGGGGAGCTGTTTTTT
>TRBJ2-2|.|TRBD1|TRBV27
CASNPDRATGELFF
TGTGCCAGCAATCCGGACAGGGCCACCGGGGAGCTGTTTTTT
>TRBJ1-5|once|.|TRBV5-5
CASSLDPINSNQPQHF
TGTGCCAGCAGCTTGGATCCCATAAATAGCAATCAGCCCCAGCATTTT
>TRBJ2-7|.|TRBD2|TRBV11-2
CASSPGLAYEQYF
TGTGCCAGCAGCCCGGGACTAGCATACGAGCAGTACTTC
>TRBJ1-3|once|.|TRBV11-3
CASSPLERGNTIYF
TGTGCCAGCAGCCCCCTGGAACGGGGAAACACCATATATTTT
>TRBJ2-3|.|.|TRBV11-3
CASSWRGRPDTQYF
TGTGCCAGCAGCTGGCGGGGGCGCCCAGATACGCAGTATTTT
>TRBJ1-1|.|.|TRBV12-5
CASGLGRTHMHTEAFF
TGTGCTAGTGGTTTGGGGAGGACACATATGCACACTGAAGCTTTCTTT
>TRBJ2-3|.|.|TRBV4-1
CASSQLRTFTDTQYF
TGCGCCAGCAGCCAATTAAGGACGTTCACAGATACGCAGTATTTT
>TRBJ2-2|.|.|TRBV5-1
CASSLRSSVNTGELFF
TGCGCCAGCAGCTTGAGGTCTAGCGTGAACACCGGGGAGCTGTTTTTT
>TRBJ1-3|.|.|TRBV6-5
CASRPSSTGGNTIYF
TGTGCCAGCAGGCCGTCCTCGACAGGCGGAAACACCATATATTTT
>TRBJ1-1|.|.|TRBV7-9
CASSFRQDTEAFF
TGTGCCAGCAGCTTCAGACAGGACACTGAAGCTTTCTTT
>TRBJ2-1|.|.|TRBV5-1
CASSLASGYYNEQFF
TGCGCCAGCAGCTTGGCGAGCGGATACTACAATGAGCAGTTCTTC
>TRBJ1-1|.|.|TRBV24-1
CATSGRSGVGGNFF
TGTGCCACCAGTGGTCGCTCGGGAGTGGGTGGGAACTTTTTT
>TRBJ1-2|.|TRBD1|TRBV5-1
CASSSGQGTYGYTF
TGCGCCAGCAGCTCGGGACAGGGTACCTATGGCTACACCTTC
>TRBJ1-6|.|.|TRBV12-3/TRBV12-4
CASSPTNSPLHF
TGTGCCAGCAGTCCGACGAATTCACCCCTCCACTTT
>TRBJ1-3|.|.|TRBV19
CASSIAEQGGSGNTIYF
TGTGCCAGTAGTATAGCCGAGCAGGGAGGATCTGGAAACACCATATATTTT
>TRBJ1-5|.|.|TRBV28
CASHKSLGNQPQHF
TGTGCCAGCCACAAATCTTTGGGCAATCAGCCCCAGCATTTT
>TRBJ1-2|.|.|TRBV11-3
CASSLTEGYGYTF
TGTGCCAGCAGCTTAACCGAAGGCTATGGCTACACCTTC
>TRBJ2-2|.|.|TRBV7-9
CASSPSLGVTGELFF
TGTGCCAGCAGCCCCTCCCTGGGGGTCACCGGGGAGCTGTTTTTT